This entry lists 19 T cell receptor beta chains sequenced from one sample in a study of blood T cells in healthy people across ages. Together with a sample-barcoded 5' primer, a J-beta primer mix was included in a second PCR lasting about 7 to 11 cycles. TCRdb called the 5' RACE reads again in MiXCR, with one record for every CDR3 protein. In the table there are about 1,500,000 distinct CDR3 sequences, approximately 30% of which are singletons. The sample consisted of blood. Receptors were obtained from a woman aged 25 to 45 in good health.

This clonotype was counted ten times or more. The chain recombines TRBV6-5 with TRBJ2-1; D is uncertain. CDR3 size: 12 residues. Trimming removed 5 bases from V and 8 bases from J, with 10 bases in between. Looked up from germline, CDR1 is MNHEY and CDR2 is SVGAGI. CDR3 protein: CASSTRVDEQFF. The CDR3 region has the DNA TGTGCCAGCAGTACCCGCGTCGATGAGCAGTTCTTC.

This clonotype was observed a few times. The CDR3, as DNA: TGTGCCAGCAGCCGCGAAGTGGGGGCTTGGAATCAGCCCCAGCATTTT. As protein: CASSREVGAWNQPQHF. The J gene is TRBJ1-5, the V gene TRBV12-3 or TRBV12-4, with D tentatively TRBD1 (6 bases). This CDR3 comprises 16 residues. V shed 6 bases and J shed 4 bases, with 19 bases lying between them.

V gene TRBV9 combines with J gene TRBJ2-1, with 9 bases lining up with TRBD2. CDR3 length: 17 residues. CDR1 and CDR2 (germline): SGDLS, YYNGEE. V lost 3 bases to trimming and J lost 3 bases; unmatched junction nucleotides: 10. The CDR3 reads CASSERLAGDLYNEQFF. Here the CDR3 DNA reads TGTGCCAGCAGCGAGAGGTTAGCGGGAGACCTCTACAATGAGCAGTTCTTC.

This chain joins TRBV5-1 and TRBJ1-1; the D is unclear. CDR1 and CDR2 (germline): SGHRS, YFSETQ. V gave up 1 base and J gave up 0 bases, with 13 bases separating them. This CDR3 region has 16 residues. The CDR3 region has the DNA TGCGCCAGCAGCTTGCGCGGTCCCGACGTGAACACTGAAGCTTTCTTT. It is translated as CASSLRGPDVNTEAFF.

The CDR3 region has the DNA TGCAGCGTTGCGACCCTCTGGACAGGGAGTGGAAACACCATATATTTT. This codes for CSVATLWTGSGNTIYF. The V gene is TRBV29-1, the J gene TRBJ1-3, with TRBD1 identical over 8 bases. Germline-derived CDR1 and CDR2 are SQVTM and ANQGSEA. The CDR3 is made up of 16 amino acids. V was pared by 4 bases and J by 3 bases, with 11 bases of the junction left unmatched.

The V and J genes are TRBV4-1 and TRBJ1-1; 8 bases align to TRBD1. This CDR3 region has 15 residues. The trim removed 2 bases at V and 6 bases at J, leaving 8 bases unmatched. Germline assignment: CDR1 MGHRA and CDR2 YSYEKL. The CDR3 DNA reads as TGCGCCAGCAGCCAATCTGCGACAGGGGTGTCTGAAGCTTTCTTT. Its protein is CASSQSATGVSEAFF.

The table lists this clonotype with a few counts. CDR3 sequence reads: CASSRAGVGDEQYF. In DNA form, the CDR3 reads TGTGCCAGCAGCAGAGCGGGAGTTGGGGACGAGCAGTACTTC. The chain couples TRBV7-9 to TRBJ2-5; 8 bases align to TRBD2. The J call may be mistaken, given a closer DNA end match to TRBJ2-7. The CDR3 has 14 amino acids. Germline CDR1 SEHNR, CDR2 FQNEAQ (reference sequence).

The J gene is TRBJ2-5, the V gene TRBV29-1, with D possibly being TRBD1 or TRBD2 (6 bases each). With 6 bases removed from V and 2 bases from J, the gap between germline ends came to 19 bases. Germline loops: CDR1 SQVTM, CDR2 ANQGSEA. The CDR3 consists of 15 residues. CDR3 nucleotide sequence: TGCAGCGTCTTGCGAGGGGGAGGCTGGCAAGAGACCCAGTACTTC. It translates to CSVLRGGGWQETQYF.

The chain carries TRBV12-3 or TRBV12-4 and TRBJ2-3; 9 positions match TRBD1. This CDR3 spans 15 amino acids. J gave up 5 bases and V 5 bases, and 8 bases lay outside the gene matches. CDR3 DNA sequence: TGTGCCAGCAGTCCCTTTCGACAGGGGGGAGATACGCAGTATTTT. As protein: CASSPFRQGGDTQYF.

This clonotype was counted only a few times. The chain recombines TRBV9 with TRBJ1-2; 7 bases agree with TRBD1. J lost 4 bases, V lost 5 bases, and 11 bases had no gene match. This CDR3 has 15 amino acids. Germline lookup yields CDR1 SGDLS and CDR2 YYNGEE. The CDR3 protein is CASSPEGASIYGYTF. In DNA form, the CDR3 reads TGTGCCAGCAGTCCGGAGGGGGCCTCCATCTATGGCTACACCTTC. The whole variable domain, filled in from reference TRBV9 and TRBJ1-2, reads DSGVTQTPKHLITATGQRVTLRCSPRSGDLSVYWYQQSLDQGLQFLIQYYNGEERAKGNILERFSAQQFPDLHSELNLSSLELGDSALYFCASSPEGASIYGYTFGSGTRLTVV.

This clonotype was seen at least ten times. The chain links TRBV11-1 to TRBJ2-5; D not certain. The CDR3 is made up of 13 amino acids. Germline CDR1 and CDR2: SGHAT and FQDESV (reference sequence). The germline V and J ends were trimmed by 5 bases and 7 bases, with 14 bases remaining between them. The CDR3: CASSPLETVTQYF. The CDR3, as DNA: TGTGCCAGCAGCCCATTAGAGACGGTGACCCAGTACTTC.

Points on this clonotype: Being one base from a much bigger clone, this may be a read error. V usage is TRBV27 and J usage is TRBJ2-4, with 8 bases aligning to TRBD2. CDR3 size: 15 residues. The J segment lost 12 bases and the V segment lost 3 bases, leaving 13 bases of the junction unmatched. Germline V CDR1 and CDR2: MNHEY, SMNVEV (reference sequence). CDR3 sequence: CASSFLAGRSPNQYF. Here the CDR3 DNA reads TGTGCCAGCAGTTTTTTAGCGGGACGTAGCCCAAATCAGTACTTC.

The chain combines TRBV11-2 with TRBJ2-5; no clear D gene. V lost 7 bases and J lost 2, with 11 bases in between. Germline CDR1 and CDR2: SGHAT and FQNNGV. The CDR3 runs 13 residues. CDR3 nucleotides: TGTGCCAGCAAATTAGGGTTTCAAGAGACCCAGTACTTC. This gives the protein CASKLGFQETQYF.

This clonotype was observed many times. V and J are TRBV2 and TRBJ2-1; D not resolved. This CDR3 spans 11 amino acids. Trimming removed 6 bases from V and 8 bases from J, with 8 bases in between. CDR1 is SNHLY and CDR2 is FYNNEI in the germline V gene. The CDR3 nucleotides read TGTGCCAGCAGGGAGTTCTATGAGCAGTTCTTC. It specifies CASREFYEQFF.

This clonotype was observed a few times. The chain carries TRBV7-2 and TRBJ2-5; 7 nucleotides line up with TRBD2. CDR1 and CDR2 (germline): SGHTA, FQGNSA. V was clipped by 5 bases and J by 2 bases; unmatched bases: 5. The length of the CDR3 is 14 residues. The CDR3 bases are TGTGCCAGCAGCATGACTAGCCTACAAGAGACCCAGTACTTC. Its protein is CASSMTSLQETQYF.

This chain links TRBV6-2 or TRBV6-3 with TRBJ1-1; no definite D call. The CDR3 loop spans 12 amino acids. Per germline, CDR1 MNHEY and CDR2 SVGEGT. The V and J ends lost 8 bases and 1 base respectively, with 8 bases between them. The CDR3 loop reads CASGETNTEAFF. CDR3 nucleotides: TGTGCCAGCGGGGAGACGAACACTGAAGCTTTCTTT.

V gene TRBV2 combines with J gene TRBJ1-2; 11 nucleotides line up with TRBD1. From germline, CDR1 is SNHLY and CDR2 FYNNEI. This CDR3 has 14 residues. V lost 4 bases and J lost 8; bases outside the gene matches: 6. DNA of the CDR3: TGTGCCAGCAGTGGGAAGGACAGGGGGCGAGGCTACACCTTC. This sequence encodes CASSGKDRGRGYTF.

On this clonotype itself: The junction departs from germline at one end; a sequencing error may be responsible. The chain has TRBV9 and TRBJ1-2; 8 bases line up with TRBD1. CDR1 SGDLS and CDR2 YYNGEE come from the germline V gene. The CDR3 has 13 amino acids. CDR3 nucleotide sequence: TGTGCCAGCAACGTATGGACAGGGAGTGGCTACACCTTC. Its protein product is CASNVWTGSGYTF. Filled out from reference TRBV9 and TRBJ1-2, the complete variable domain reads DSGVTQTPKHLITATGQRVTLRCSPRSGDLSVYWYQQSLDQGLQFLIQYYNGEERAKGNILERFSAQQFPDLHSELNLSSLELGDSALYFCASNVWTGSGYTFGSGTRLTVV.

The chain combines TRBV14 with TRBJ2-4; D is perhaps TRBD2 (6 bases). The J call may not be correct, given that the DNA end is closer to TRBJ2-7. The CDR3 spans 15 residues. Looked up from germline, CDR1 is SGHDN and CDR2 is FVKESK. DNA for the CDR3: TGTGCCAGCAGCCAAGATCCCCTGACTAGCTACGAGCAGTACTTC. It translates to CASSQDPLTSYEQYF.